Below, 32 T cell receptor beta chains from the same sample are listed, as sequenced in a study of T cell responses to AZD1222 COVID-19 vaccine. Profiling relied on immunoSEQ multiplex PCR, and the TCRdb table lists in-frame clones only, not all of them. The sample has roughly 180,000 clones, approximately 95% seen once. The sample in question was peripheral blood, obtained 28 days after the second dose of the MenACWY control vaccine. The receptor set was obtained from an adult who received the MenACWY meningococcal vaccine as a control.

Points on this clone: Within the sample, other DNA sequences also encode this same CDR3. The chain recombines TRBV18 with TRBJ1-2; D remains unclear. CDR1 and CDR2 from the germline V gene are KGHSH and LQKENI. The CDR3 totals 13 residues. V lost 1 base, J lost 5 bases, and 8 bases lay in between. CDR3 DNA sequence: TGTGCCAGCTCACCACAGGGAGGATATGGCTACACCTTC. This codes for CASSPQGGYGYTF.

The chain uses TRBV11-3 and TRBJ2-3; D gene uncertain. The V end lost 5 bases, the J end lost 0 bases, and 12 bases lay between the germline ends. This CDR3 is 15 amino acids long. Germline V gives CDR1 SGHNT, CDR2 YENEEA. The CDR3 nucleotides read TGTGCCAGCAGCGGCACAGAGTCTAGCACAGATACGCAGTATTTT. It yields the protein CASSGTESSTDTQYF.

The genes are TRBV19 and TRBJ1-5, with D possibly being TRBD1 (6 bases). The V end was cut by 1 base, the J end by 6 bases, with 19 bases between. The germline gives CDR1 LNHDA, CDR2 SQIVND (reference sequence). This CDR3 contains 17 residues. The CDR3 is CASSIVRGHPSGQPQHF. The CDR3 coding sequence is TGTGCCAGTAGTATAGTAAGGGGACACCCAAGTGGTCAGCCCCAGCATTTT.

The chain joins TRBV9 to TRBJ1-4; D remains ambiguous. The CDR3 contains 15 residues. Germline CDR1 and CDR2: SGDLS and YYNGEE. The V end was cut by 4 bases, the J end by 4 bases, with 14 bases between. In nucleotides, the CDR3 is TGTGCCAGCAGCCTCATGAGCGATATTAATGAAAAACTGTTTTTT. This encodes CASSLMSDINEKLFF.

The gene calls are TRBV5-8 and TRBJ1-2; no clear D gene. The CDR3 runs 13 residues. V lost 4 bases and J 4 bases, leaving 11 bases between the germline ends. Germline CDR1 is SGHTS and CDR2 is YDEGEE. The CDR3: CASSTPQGYGYTF. CDR3 sequence (DNA): TGTGCCAGCAGCACCCCCCAAGGCTATGGCTACACCTTC.

The chain joins TRBV5-5 to TRBJ2-2; 9 bases are a match to TRBD1. CDR3 length equals 15 residues. Germline CDR1 and CDR2: SGHKS and YYEKEE (reference sequence). Trimming cost V 6 bases and J 5 bases; bases outside gene matches: 8. CDR3 DNA: TGTGCCAGCACCCCTAACAGGGGGCTAACCGGGGAGCTGTTTTTT. Translated, it gives CASTPNRGLTGELFF.

A single count supports this clone. Distinct nucleotide sequences in the sample also encode this CDR3. This rearrangement joins TRBV7-2 to TRBJ2-7; D is uncertain. CDR3 length equals 11 residues. V was clipped by 2 bases and J by 1 base, with 0 bases between them. The germline V gene encodes CDR1 SGHTA and CDR2 FQGNSA. The chain's CDR3 is CASSLSYEQYF. For the CDR3, the DNA is TGTGCCAGCAGCTTATCCTACGAGCAGTACTTC. Based on the CDR3 plus reference TRBV7-2 and TRBJ2-7, the full variable domain is GAGVSQSPSNKVTEKGKDVELRCDPISGHTALYWYRQSLGQGLEFLIYFQGNSAPDKSGLPSDRFSAERTGGSVSTLTIQRTQQEDSAVYLCASSLSYEQYFGPGTRLTVT.

The chain joins TRBV4-3 to TRBJ1-1; D unresolved. CDR1 and CDR2 from the germline V gene are LGHNA and YSLEER. The CDR3 contains 15 residues. Trimming removed 0 bases at V and 1 base at J, with 9 bases between. In nucleotides, the CDR3 is TGCGCCAGCAGCCAAGAAAGGATAGGGAACACTGAAGCTTTCTTT. The encoded protein is CASSQERIGNTEAFF.

The rearrangement uses TRBV19 and TRBJ1-1; D not certain. Germline V CDR1 and CDR2: LNHDA, SQIVND (reference sequence). CDR3 length: 13 residues. Trimming removed 1 base from V and 10 bases from J, with 13 bases in between. The CDR3 region is CASSIVVTERAFF. The CDR3 bases are TGTGCCAGTAGTATAGTGGTAACAGAGCGAGCTTTCTTT.

V gene TRBV28 combines with J gene TRBJ1-1, with a possible D match to TRBD1 (6 bases). V lost 4 bases, J lost 1 base, and 19 bases lay in between. Germline-derived CDR1 and CDR2 are MDHEN and SYDVKM. The CDR3 extends over 17 amino acids. Written as DNA, the CDR3 is TGTGCCAGCAGTTCTCCATTAGGGGGGAGAGGGAACACTGAAGCTTTCTTT. Protein: CASSSPLGGRGNTEAFF.

The chain is built from TRBV11-3 and TRBJ1-4, with TRBD1 identical over 9 bases. V shed 6 bases and J 8 bases; nucleotides not matched to a gene: 7. Germline CDR1 SGHNT, CDR2 YENEEA. The CDR3 covers 14 residues. Here the CDR3 DNA reads TGTGCCAGCAGTCTACAGGGGGCAGGGGAAAAACTGTTTTTT. Residues: CASSLQGAGEKLFF. The full variable domain, in which reference TRBV11-3 and TRBJ1-4 provide the parts outside the CDR3, is EAGVVQSPRYKIIEKKQPVAFWCNPISGHNTLYWYLQNLGQGPELLIRYENEEAVDDSQLPKDRFSAERLKGVDSTLKIQPAELGDSAVYLCASSLQGAGEKLFFGSGTQLSVL.

This clone was seen a handful of times. V gene TRBV5-5 combines with J gene TRBJ1-2; TRBD1 matches at 8 bases. Germline loops: CDR1 SGHKS, CDR2 YYEKEE (reference sequence). The V segment lost 4 bases and the J segment 4 bases; nucleotides outside the gene matches: 6. There are 14 residues in the CDR3. CDR3 residues: CASSPWTGSYGYTF. The CDR3 coding sequence is TGTGCCAGCAGCCCTTGGACAGGGAGCTATGGCTACACCTTC. Full variable domain (missing parts from reference TRBV5-5 and TRBJ1-2): DAGVTQSPTHLIKTRGQQVTLRCSPISGHKSVSWYQQVLGQGPQFIFQYYEKEERGRGNFPDRFSARQFPNYSSELNVNALLLGDSALYLCASSPWTGSYGYTFGSGTRLTVV.

The CDR3 loop is CASSPAGFSTSPQETQYF. In DNA form, the CDR3 reads TGTGCCAGCAGTCCCGCGGGATTTTCGACTTCGCCCCAAGAGACCCAGTACTTC. This chain connects TRBV27 to TRBJ2-5; tentative D call: TRBD2 (6 bases). This CDR3 is 18 amino acids long. Germline loops: CDR1 MNHEY, CDR2 SMNVEV (reference sequence). V dropped 5 bases and J dropped 1 base, with 23 bases sitting between them.

This clone was recorded only once. The J gene is TRBJ1-1, the V gene TRBV27; tentative D call: TRBD1 (5 bases). V was clipped by 5 bases and J by 4 bases, with 11 bases between them. Looked up from germline, CDR1 is MNHEY and CDR2 is SMNVEV (reference sequence). The CDR3 spans 13 residues. The CDR3 loop is CASSPRRGTEAFF. In DNA, the CDR3 is TGTGCCAGCAGTCCCCGGAGGGGCACTGAAGCTTTCTTT.

V and J are TRBV30 and TRBJ2-2, with TRBD2 matching 7 bases. The germline gives CDR1 GTSNPN, CDR2 SVGIG (reference sequence). The trim removed 5 bases at V and 5 bases at J, leaving 8 bases unmatched. CDR3 length: 14 amino acids. CDR3 coding DNA: TGTGCCTGGTACCGGGGGGACGGGACCGGGGAGCTGTTTTTT. This translates into CAWYRGDGTGELFF.

The DNA for the CDR3 is TGTGCCAGCAGCCCGTTTGGGACACCGAACACTGAAGCTTTCTTT. Protein sequence: CASSPFGTPNTEAFF. V is TRBV28 and J is TRBJ1-1, with D perhaps TRBD1 (6 bases). The CDR3 extends over 15 amino acids. The V gene lost 6 bases and the J gene lost 1 base, with 15 bases spanning the gap. Germline CDR1 MDHEN, CDR2 SYDVKM.

The chain carries TRBV6-4 and TRBJ1-5; D is uncertain. The V end was cut by 7 bases, the J end by 8 bases, with 3 bases between. Germline assignment: CDR1 MRHNA and CDR2 SNTAGT. The CDR3 is 9 residues long. The CDR3 DNA sequence: TGTGCCAGCATTAAGCCCCAGCATTTT. Translation gives CASIKPQHF.

This chain connects TRBV27 to TRBJ2-3; D gene unclear. The germline V gene encodes CDR1 MNHEY and CDR2 SMNVEV (reference sequence). CDR3 length equals 17 residues. V lost 0 bases, J lost 3 bases, and 16 bases lay in between. In DNA, the CDR3 is TGTGCCAGCAGTTTATCATGGAGACCCCTCCGGACAGATACGCAGTATTTT. This translates into CASSLSWRPLRTDTQYF.

This chain links TRBV5-1 with TRBJ1-1, with a tentative D call TRBD1 (5 bases). Germline V gives CDR1 SGHRS, CDR2 YFSETQ. The CDR3 has 15 residues. Trimming pared 1 base from V and 1 base from J, leaving 11 bases between. The DNA for the CDR3 is TGCGCCAGCAGCTTGTACGTACAGGAGAACACTGAAGCTTTCTTT. Translation: CASSLYVQENTEAFF.

V and J are TRBV7-9 and TRBJ1-2; TRBD1 is a possible D gene (5 bases). The CDR3 covers 13 residues. The germline gives CDR1 SEHNR, CDR2 FQNEAQ (reference sequence). The germline V and J ends were trimmed by 4 bases and 5 bases, with 11 bases remaining between them. The CDR3 reads CASSSGTAYGYTF. CDR3 nucleotides: TGTGCCAGCAGCTCCGGGACGGCTTATGGCTACACCTTC. Full variable domain (outside the CDR3, taken from reference TRBV7-9 and TRBJ1-2): DTGVSQNPRHKITKRGQNVTFRCDPISEHNRLYWYRQTLGQGPEFLTYFQNEAQLEKSRLLSDRFSAERPKGSFSTLEIQRTEQGDSAMYLCASSSGTAYGYTFGSGTRLTVV.

The chain employs TRBV19 and TRBJ1-2; no clear D. V lost 7 bases and J lost 4, with 13 bases in between. The CDR3 has 13 amino acids. The V gene's germline CDR1 is LNHDA and CDR2 SQIVND (reference sequence). CDR3 bases: TGTGCCAGTACTCCGGATGCGGTCTATGGCTACACCTTC. It is translated as CASTPDAVYGYTF.

Remarks on this clone: One end of the junction does not line up with germline, which may come from a read error. The rearrangement uses TRBV19 and TRBJ2-4; 13 positions agree with TRBD2. The CDR3 runs 16 residues. Germline V gene data show CDR1 as LNHDA and CDR2 as SQIVND (reference sequence). CDR3 DNA: TGTGCCAGTAGAGACACTAGCGGGGGGGCCATAAACATTCAGTACTTC. Its translation is CASRDTSGGAINIQYF.

This chain uses TRBV13 with TRBJ1-2; D call uncertain. The ends were cut back, 1 base at V and 4 bases at J, with 10 bases in the middle. The germline CDR1 and CDR2 sequences are PRHDT and FYEKMQ (reference sequence). The CDR3 runs to 14 residues. Here the CDR3 DNA reads TGTGCCAGCAGCTTAGACGGCGGAGGCTATGGCTACACCTTC. Protein sequence: CASSLDGGGYGYTF.

J is TRBJ1-1 and V is TRBV30; D unresolved. Germline values: CDR1 GTSNPN, CDR2 SVGIG (reference sequence). V was shortened by 1 base and J by 5 bases, with 11 bases between the two germline ends. CDR3 length equals 13 residues. The CDR3 spells CAWSASGNTEAFF. The CDR3 DNA is TGTGCCTGGAGTGCTTCGGGGAATACTGAAGCTTTCTTT.

This clone has just one count. The chain combines TRBV4-1 with TRBJ1-5; 8 nucleotides match TRBD1. In germline, CDR1 is MGHRA, CDR2 YSYEKL. J gave up 0 bases and V 0 bases, and 10 bases lay outside the gene matches. The CDR3 has 19 amino acids. CDR3 in amino acids: CASSQDRRTGIYSNQPQHF. CDR3 in DNA: TGCGCCAGCAGCCAAGATAGGCGGACAGGGATTTATAGCAATCAGCCCCAGCATTTT.

The rearrangement joins TRBV9 to TRBJ1-5; D gene unclear. This CDR3 spans 14 amino acids. V was trimmed by 4 bases and J by 2 bases, leaving 10 bases between them. CDR1 is SGDLS and CDR2 is YYNGEE in the germline V gene. The CDR3 bases are TGTGCCAGCAGCAGACTAGCGGGCAATCAGCCCCAGCATTTT. Translated, it gives CASSRLAGNQPQHF. The full variable domain, completed using reference TRBV9 and TRBJ1-5, is DSGVTQTPKHLITATGQRVTLRCSPRSGDLSVYWYQQSLDQGLQFLIQYYNGEERAKGNILERFSAQQFPDLHSELNLSSLELGDSALYFCASSRLAGNQPQHFGDGTRLSIL.

The count of this clone is one. The V and J genes are TRBV7-2 and TRBJ1-2; possible D gene TRBD1, 5 bases. There are 15 residues in the CDR3. Germline V lookup: CDR1 SGHTA, CDR2 FQGNSA. Trimming removed 0 bases from V and 2 bases from J, with 10 bases in between. The CDR3 spells CASSLAPGPNYGYTF. The CDR3 DNA sequence: TGTGCCAGCAGCTTAGCCCCAGGGCCCAACTATGGCTACACCTTC. The full variable domain, with the rest looked up from reference TRBV7-2 and TRBJ1-2, is GAGVSQSPSNKVTEKGKDVELRCDPISGHTALYWYRQSLGQGLEFLIYFQGNSAPDKSGLPSDRFSAERTGGSVSTLTIQRTQQEDSAVYLCASSLAPGPNYGYTFGSGTRLTVV.

This rearrangement joins TRBV5-1 to TRBJ2-7, with 14 bases aligning to TRBD2. CDR1 is SGHRS, CDR2 YFSETQ, per germline. V dropped 0 bases and J dropped 7; count of bases not matched to a gene: 6. The length of the CDR3 is 16 residues. CDR3 loop: CASSLALTSGGDEQYF. DNA of the CDR3: TGCGCCAGCAGCTTGGCCCTGACTAGCGGGGGGGATGAGCAGTACTTC.

The rearrangement joins TRBV6-1 to TRBJ2-7; D not resolved. CDR1 is MNHNS, CDR2 SASEGT, per germline. This CDR3 is 15 amino acids long. Trimming removed 1 base at V and 2 bases at J, with 12 bases between. CDR3 sequence: CASSEGLALPYEQYF. CDR3 in DNA: TGTGCCAGCAGTGAAGGCCTCGCGTTACCCTACGAGCAGTACTTC.

This chain joins TRBV4-3 and TRBJ1-1; weak D call: TRBD1 (5 bases). Germline V gene data show CDR1 as LGHNA and CDR2 as YSLEER. The V and J ends lost 0 bases and 2 bases respectively, with 13 bases between them. This CDR3 has 16 amino acids. CDR3 sequence (DNA): TGCGCCAGCAGCCAAGATTCTCCGGGACTCAACACTGAAGCTTTCTTT. Amino acid sequence: CASSQDSPGLNTEAFF.

This chain joins TRBV2 and TRBJ1-2; perhaps TRBD1 as D (5 bases). Per germline, CDR1 SNHLY and CDR2 FYNNEI. V was clipped by 4 bases and J by 2 bases, with 11 bases between them. The CDR3 runs to 14 residues. CDR3 coding DNA: TGTGCCAGCAGTGGGGGCGAGATGAACTATGGCTACACCTTC. Protein: CASSGGEMNYGYTF. Looking up the rest from reference TRBV2 and TRBJ1-2 gives the full variable domain: EPEVTQTPSHQVTQMGQEVILRCVPISNHLYFYWYRQILGQKVEFLVSFYNNEISEKSEIFDDQFSVERPDGSNFTLKIRSTKLEDSAMYFCASSGGEMNYGYTFGSGTRLTVV.

The V gene is TRBV20-1, the J gene TRBJ2-1, with D perhaps TRBD2 (5 bases). The CDR3 has 11 residues. The germline gives CDR1 DFQATT, CDR2 SNEGSKA (reference sequence). Trimming cost V 5 bases and J 11 bases, with 13 bases left between them. Here the CDR3 reads CSAAQTGKQFF. The CDR3 region has the DNA TGCAGTGCTGCCCAAACCGGGAAGCAGTTCTTC.